The subject of this entry is one T cell receptor beta chain. Germline assignment: CDR1 SGHTA and CDR2 FQGNSA. CDR3 length equals 15 residues. Trimming removed 5 bases from V and 7 bases from J, with 18 bases in between. The data are from a study of control samples from healthy donors and cancer patients. The table came from immunoSEQ multiplex PCR; TCRdb's copy has only in-frame clones and leaves some out. The profile covers about 160,000 clones, with approximately 96% appearing a single time and 8.5% taken by the ten largest. The sample taken for sequencing was blood. This receptor was obtained from a woman aged 40 to 50 in good health. The rearrangement joins TRBV7-2 to TRBJ1-5; D may be TRBD1 (6 bases). CDR3 sequence (DNA): TGTGCCAGCAGCCCCCGAGGGGGTGAGGGACAGCCCCAGCATTTT. Its protein product is CASSPRGGEGQPQHF.